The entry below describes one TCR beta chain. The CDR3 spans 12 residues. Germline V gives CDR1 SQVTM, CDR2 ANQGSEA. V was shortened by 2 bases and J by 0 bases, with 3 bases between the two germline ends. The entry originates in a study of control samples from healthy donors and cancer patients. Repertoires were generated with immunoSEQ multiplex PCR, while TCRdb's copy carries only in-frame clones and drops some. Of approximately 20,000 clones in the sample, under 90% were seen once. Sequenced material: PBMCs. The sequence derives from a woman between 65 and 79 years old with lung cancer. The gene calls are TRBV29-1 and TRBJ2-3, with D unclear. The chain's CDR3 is CSVEPSTDTQYF. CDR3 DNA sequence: TGCAGCGTTGAACCCAGCACAGATACGCAGTATTTT.